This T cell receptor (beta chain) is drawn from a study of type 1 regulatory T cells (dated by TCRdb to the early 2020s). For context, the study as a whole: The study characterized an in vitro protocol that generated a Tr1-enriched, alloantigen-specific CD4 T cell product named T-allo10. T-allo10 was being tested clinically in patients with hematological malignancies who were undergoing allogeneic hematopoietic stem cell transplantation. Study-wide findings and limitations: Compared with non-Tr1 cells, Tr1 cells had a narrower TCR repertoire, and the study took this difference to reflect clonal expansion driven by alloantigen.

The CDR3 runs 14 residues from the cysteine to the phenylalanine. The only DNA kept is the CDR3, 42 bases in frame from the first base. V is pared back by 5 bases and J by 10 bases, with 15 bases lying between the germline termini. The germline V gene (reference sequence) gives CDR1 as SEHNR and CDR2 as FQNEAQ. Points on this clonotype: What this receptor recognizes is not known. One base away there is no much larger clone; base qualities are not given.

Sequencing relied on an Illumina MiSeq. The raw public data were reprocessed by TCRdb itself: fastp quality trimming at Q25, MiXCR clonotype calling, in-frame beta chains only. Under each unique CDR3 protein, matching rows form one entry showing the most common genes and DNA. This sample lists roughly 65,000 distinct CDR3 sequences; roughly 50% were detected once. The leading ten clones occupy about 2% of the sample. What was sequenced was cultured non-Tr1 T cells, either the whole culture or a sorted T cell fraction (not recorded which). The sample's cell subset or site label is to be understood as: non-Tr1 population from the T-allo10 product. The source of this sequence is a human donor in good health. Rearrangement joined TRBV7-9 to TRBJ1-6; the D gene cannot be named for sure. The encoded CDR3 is CASSQTGSKSPLHF. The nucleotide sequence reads TGTGCCAGCAGCCAAACCGGGAGTAAGTCACCCCTCCACTTT.